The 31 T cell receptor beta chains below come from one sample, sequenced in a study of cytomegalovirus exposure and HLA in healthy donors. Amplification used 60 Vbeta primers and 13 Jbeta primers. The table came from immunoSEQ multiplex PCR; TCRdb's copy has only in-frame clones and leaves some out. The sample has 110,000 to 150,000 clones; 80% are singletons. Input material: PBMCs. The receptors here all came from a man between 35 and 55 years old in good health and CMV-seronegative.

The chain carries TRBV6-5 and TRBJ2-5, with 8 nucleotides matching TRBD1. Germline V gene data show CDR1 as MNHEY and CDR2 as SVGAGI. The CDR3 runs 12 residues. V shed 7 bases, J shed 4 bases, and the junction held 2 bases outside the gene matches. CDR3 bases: TGTGCCAGCACTACAGGGGGAGAGACCCAGTACTTC. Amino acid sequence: CASTTGGETQYF.

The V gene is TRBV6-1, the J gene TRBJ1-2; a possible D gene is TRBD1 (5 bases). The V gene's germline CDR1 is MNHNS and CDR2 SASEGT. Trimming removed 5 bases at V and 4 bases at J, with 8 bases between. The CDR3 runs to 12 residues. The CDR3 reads CASSSTGYGYTF. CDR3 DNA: TGTGCCAGCAGTAGTACAGGCTATGGCTACACCTTC.

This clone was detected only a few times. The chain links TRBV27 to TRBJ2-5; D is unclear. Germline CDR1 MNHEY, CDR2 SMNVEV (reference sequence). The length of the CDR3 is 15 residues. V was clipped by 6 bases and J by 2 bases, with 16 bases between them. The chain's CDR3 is CASSLNFGSQETQYF. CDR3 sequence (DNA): TGTGCCAGCAGCCTAAACTTCGGGTCTCAAGAGACCCAGTACTTC.

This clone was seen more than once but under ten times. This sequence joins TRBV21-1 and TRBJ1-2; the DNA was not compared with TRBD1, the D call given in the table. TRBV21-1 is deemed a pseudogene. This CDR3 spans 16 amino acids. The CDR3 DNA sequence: TGTGCCAGCAGCGCGGGGTGGGACAGGGGAGACTATGGCTACACCTTC. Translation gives CASSAGWDRGDYGYTF.

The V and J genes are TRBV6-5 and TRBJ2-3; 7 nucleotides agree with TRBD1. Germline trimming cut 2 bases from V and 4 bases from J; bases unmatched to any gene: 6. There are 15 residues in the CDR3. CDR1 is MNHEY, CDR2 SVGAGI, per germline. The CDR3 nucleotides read TGTGCCAGCAGTTACGCTATGACAGGGTCAGATACGCAGTATTTT. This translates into CASSYAMTGSDTQYF.

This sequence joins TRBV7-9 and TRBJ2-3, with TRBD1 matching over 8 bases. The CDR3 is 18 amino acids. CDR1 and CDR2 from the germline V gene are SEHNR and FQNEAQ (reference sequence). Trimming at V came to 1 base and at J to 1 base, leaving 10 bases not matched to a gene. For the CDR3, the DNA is TGTGCCAGCAGCTTAGGAGACCGACCGGGACAGGGCACAGATACGCAGTATTTT. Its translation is CASSLGDRPGQGTDTQYF.

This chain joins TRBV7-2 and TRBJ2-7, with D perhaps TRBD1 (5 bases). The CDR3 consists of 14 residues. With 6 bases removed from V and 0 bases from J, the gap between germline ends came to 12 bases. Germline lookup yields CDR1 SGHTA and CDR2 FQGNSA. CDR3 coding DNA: TGTGCCAGCAGGGATTTAGGGGCCTCCTACGAGCAGTACTTC. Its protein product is CASRDLGASYEQYF.

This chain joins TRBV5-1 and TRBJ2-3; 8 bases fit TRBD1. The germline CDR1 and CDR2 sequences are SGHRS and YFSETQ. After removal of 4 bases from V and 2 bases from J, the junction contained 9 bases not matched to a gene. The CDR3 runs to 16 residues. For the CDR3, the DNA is TGCGCCAGCAGCGCCAGGCAGGGGGCCAACACAGATACGCAGTATTTT. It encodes CASSARQGANTDTQYF.

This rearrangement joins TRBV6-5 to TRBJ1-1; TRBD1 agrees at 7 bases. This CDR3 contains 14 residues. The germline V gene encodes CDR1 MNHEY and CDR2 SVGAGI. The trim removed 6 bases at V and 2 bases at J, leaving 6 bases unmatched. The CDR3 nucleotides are TGTGCCAGCAGGCTTGACAGGGTTAACACTGAAGCTTTCTTT. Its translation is CASRLDRVNTEAFF.

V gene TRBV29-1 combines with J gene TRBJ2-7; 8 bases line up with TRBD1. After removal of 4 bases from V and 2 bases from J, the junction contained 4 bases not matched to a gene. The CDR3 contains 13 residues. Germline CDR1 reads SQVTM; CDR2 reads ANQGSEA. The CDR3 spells CSVADRAAYEQYF. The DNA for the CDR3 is TGCAGCGTTGCGGACAGGGCGGCCTACGAGCAGTACTTC.

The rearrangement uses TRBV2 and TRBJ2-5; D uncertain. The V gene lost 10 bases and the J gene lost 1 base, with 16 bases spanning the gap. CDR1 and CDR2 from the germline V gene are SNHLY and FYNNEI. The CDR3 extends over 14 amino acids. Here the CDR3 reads CAKEAGPPQETQYF. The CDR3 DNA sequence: TGTGCCAAAGAGGCTGGCCCCCCCCAAGAGACCCAGTACTTC. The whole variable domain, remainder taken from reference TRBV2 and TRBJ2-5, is EPEVTQTPSHQVTQMGQEVILRCVPISNHLYFYWYRQILGQKVEFLVSFYNNEISEKSEIFDDQFSVERPDGSNFTLKIRSTKLEDSAMYFCAKEAGPPQETQYFGPGTRLLVL.

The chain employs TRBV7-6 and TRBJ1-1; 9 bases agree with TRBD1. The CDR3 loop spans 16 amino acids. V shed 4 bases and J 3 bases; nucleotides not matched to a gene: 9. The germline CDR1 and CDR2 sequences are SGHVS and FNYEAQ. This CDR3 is CASSSFYRGLDTEAFF. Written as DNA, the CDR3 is TGTGCCAGCAGCTCCTTTTACAGGGGGCTTGACACTGAAGCTTTCTTT.

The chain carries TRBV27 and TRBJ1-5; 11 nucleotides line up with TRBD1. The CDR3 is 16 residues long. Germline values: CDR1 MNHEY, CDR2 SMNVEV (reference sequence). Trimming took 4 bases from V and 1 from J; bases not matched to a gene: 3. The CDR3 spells CASSSGTGGSNQPQHF. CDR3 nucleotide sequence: TGTGCCAGCAGTTCCGGGACAGGGGGGAGCAATCAGCCCCAGCATTTT.

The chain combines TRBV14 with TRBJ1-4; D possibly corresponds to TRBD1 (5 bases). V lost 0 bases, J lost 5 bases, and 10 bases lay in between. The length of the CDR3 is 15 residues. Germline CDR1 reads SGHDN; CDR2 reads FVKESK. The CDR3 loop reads CASSQEQGYNEKLFF. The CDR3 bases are TGTGCCAGCAGCCAAGAGCAGGGCTACAATGAAAAACTGTTTTTT.

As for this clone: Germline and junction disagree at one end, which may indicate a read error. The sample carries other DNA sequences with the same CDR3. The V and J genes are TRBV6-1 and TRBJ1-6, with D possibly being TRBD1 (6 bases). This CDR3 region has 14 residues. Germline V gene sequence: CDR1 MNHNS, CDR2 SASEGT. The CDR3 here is CASSKQGHNSPLHF. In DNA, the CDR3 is TGTGCCAGCAGTAAACAGGGTCACAATTCCCCCCTCCACTTT.

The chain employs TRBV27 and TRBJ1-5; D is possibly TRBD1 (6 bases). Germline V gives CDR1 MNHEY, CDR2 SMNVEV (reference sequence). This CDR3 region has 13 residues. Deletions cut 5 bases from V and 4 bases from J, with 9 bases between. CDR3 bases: TGTGCCAGCAGTACAGGGCGAAATCAGCCCCAGCATTTT. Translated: CASSTGRNQPQHF.

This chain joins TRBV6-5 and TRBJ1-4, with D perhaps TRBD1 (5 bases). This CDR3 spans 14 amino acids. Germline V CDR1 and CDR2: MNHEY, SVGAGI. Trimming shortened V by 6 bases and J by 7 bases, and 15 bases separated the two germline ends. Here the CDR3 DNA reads TGTGCCAGCAGGGGAATGCAGGGCGGTGAAAAACTGTTTTTT. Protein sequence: CASRGMQGGEKLFF.

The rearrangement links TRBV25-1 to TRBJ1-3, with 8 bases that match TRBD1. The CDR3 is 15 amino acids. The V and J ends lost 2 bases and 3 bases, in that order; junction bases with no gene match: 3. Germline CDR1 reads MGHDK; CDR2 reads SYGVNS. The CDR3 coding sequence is TGTGCCAGCAGTGAACCCGGGACAGGTGGAAACACCATATATTTT. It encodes CASSEPGTGGNTIYF.

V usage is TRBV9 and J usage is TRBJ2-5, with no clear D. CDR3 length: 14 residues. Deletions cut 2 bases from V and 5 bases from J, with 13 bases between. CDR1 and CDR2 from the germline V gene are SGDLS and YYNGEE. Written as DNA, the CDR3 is TGTGCCAGCAGCGTGGCAGTTGGTCTTGAGACCCAGTACTTC. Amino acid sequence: CASSVAVGLETQYF.

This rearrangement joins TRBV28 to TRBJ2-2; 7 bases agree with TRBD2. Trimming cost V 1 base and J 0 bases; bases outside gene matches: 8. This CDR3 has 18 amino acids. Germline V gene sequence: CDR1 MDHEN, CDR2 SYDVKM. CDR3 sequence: CASSLFGGGSPNTGELFF. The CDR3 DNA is TGTGCCAGCAGTTTATTTGGGGGGGGGAGCCCGAACACCGGGGAGCTGTTTTTT.

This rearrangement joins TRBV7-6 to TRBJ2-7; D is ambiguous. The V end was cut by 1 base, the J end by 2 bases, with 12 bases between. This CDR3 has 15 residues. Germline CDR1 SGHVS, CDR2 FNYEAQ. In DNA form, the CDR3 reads TGTGCCAGCAGCTTAGTCGACTCGACCCCCTACGAGCAGTACTTC. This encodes CASSLVDSTPYEQYF. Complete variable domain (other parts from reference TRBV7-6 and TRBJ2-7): GAGVSQSPRYKVTKRGQDVALRCDPISGHVSLYWYRQALGQGPEFLTYFNYEAQQDKSGLPNDRFSAERPEGSISTLTIQRTEQRDSAMYRCASSLVDSTPYEQYFGPGTRLTVT.

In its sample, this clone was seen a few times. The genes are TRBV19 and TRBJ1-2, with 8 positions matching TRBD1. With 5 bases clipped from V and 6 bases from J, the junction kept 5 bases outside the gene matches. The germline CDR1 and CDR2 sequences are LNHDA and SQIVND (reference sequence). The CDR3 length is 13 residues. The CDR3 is CASSSQGVDGYTF. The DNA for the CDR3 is TGTGCCAGTAGTTCACAGGGGGTTGATGGCTACACCTTC.

CDR3 region: CASSRTSGGYSYNEQFF. The CDR3 DNA is TGTGCCAGCAGCCGGACTAGCGGGGGTTATTCCTACAATGAGCAGTTCTTC. The chain joins TRBV11-2 to TRBJ2-1, with 13 bases matching TRBD2. The V segment lost 5 bases and the J segment 1 base; nucleotides outside the gene matches: 5. CDR1 and CDR2 from the germline V gene are SGHAT and FQNNGV. The CDR3 consists of 17 residues.

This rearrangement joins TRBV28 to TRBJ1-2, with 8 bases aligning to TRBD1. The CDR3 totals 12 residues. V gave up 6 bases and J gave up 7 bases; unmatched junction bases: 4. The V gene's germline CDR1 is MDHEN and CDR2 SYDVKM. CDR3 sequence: CASSPDRVGYTF. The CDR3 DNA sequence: TGTGCCAGCAGCCCGGACAGGGTTGGCTACACCTTC.

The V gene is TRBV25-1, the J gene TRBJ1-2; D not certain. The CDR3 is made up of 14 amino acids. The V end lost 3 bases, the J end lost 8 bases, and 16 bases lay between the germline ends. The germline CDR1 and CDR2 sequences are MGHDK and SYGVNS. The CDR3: CASSEPQRIGGYTF. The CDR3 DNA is TGTGCCAGCAGTGAGCCTCAGCGGATAGGAGGCTACACCTTC.

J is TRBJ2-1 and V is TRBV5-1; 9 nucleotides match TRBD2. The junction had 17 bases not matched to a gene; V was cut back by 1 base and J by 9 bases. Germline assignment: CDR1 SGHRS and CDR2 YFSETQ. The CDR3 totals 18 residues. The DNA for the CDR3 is TGCGCCAGCAGCTTGATTCTTCTAGCGGGGCAGTCGATCAGTGAGCAGTTCTTC. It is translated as CASSLILLAGQSISEQFF.

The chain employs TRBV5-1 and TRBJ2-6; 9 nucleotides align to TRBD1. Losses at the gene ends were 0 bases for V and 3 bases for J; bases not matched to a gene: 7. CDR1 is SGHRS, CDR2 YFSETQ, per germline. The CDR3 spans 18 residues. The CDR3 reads CASSLVRTGEFGANVLTF. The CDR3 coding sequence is TGCGCCAGCAGCTTGGTTCGGACAGGGGAGTTTGGGGCCAACGTCCTGACTTTC.

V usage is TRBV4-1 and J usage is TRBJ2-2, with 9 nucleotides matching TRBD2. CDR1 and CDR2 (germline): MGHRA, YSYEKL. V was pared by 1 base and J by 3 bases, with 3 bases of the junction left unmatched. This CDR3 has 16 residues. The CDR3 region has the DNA TGCGCCAGCAGCCAAGTAGCGGGGGCCGACACCGGGGAGCTGTTTTTT. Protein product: CASSQVAGADTGELFF.

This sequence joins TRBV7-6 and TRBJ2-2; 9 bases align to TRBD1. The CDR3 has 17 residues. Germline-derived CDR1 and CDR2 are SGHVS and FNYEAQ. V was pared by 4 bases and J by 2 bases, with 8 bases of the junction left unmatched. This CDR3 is CASSSHRTGDNTGELFF. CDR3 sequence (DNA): TGTGCCAGCAGCTCACATAGGACAGGGGATAACACCGGGGAGCTGTTTTTT.

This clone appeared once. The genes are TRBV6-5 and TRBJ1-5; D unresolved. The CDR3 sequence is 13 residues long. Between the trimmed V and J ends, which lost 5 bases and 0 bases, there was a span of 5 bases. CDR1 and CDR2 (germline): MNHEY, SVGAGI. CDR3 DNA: TGTGCCAGCAGTGCCTATAGCAATCAGCCCCAGCATTTT. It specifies CASSAYSNQPQHF.

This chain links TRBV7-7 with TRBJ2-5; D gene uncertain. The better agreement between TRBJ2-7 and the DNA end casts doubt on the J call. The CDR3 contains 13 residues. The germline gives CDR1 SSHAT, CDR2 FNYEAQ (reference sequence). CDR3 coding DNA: TGTGCCAGCAGCTTAGGCCAGGTCGGCGAGCAGTACTTC. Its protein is CASSLGQVGEQYF.